The entry below gives a single T cell receptor beta chain sequence along with its context. This sample is part of a study of T cell responses to AZD1222 COVID-19 vaccine. Some clones are missing from TCRdb's copy, which holds only in-frame ones; the method was immunoSEQ multiplex PCR. Of more than 110,000 clones in the sample, 92% were seen once. Germline V lookup: CDR1 MDHEN, CDR2 SYDVKM. This CDR3 contains 17 residues. The V and J ends lost 5 bases and 4 bases, in that order; junction bases with no gene match: 13. The TCR comes from an adult who received the AZD1222 COVID-19 vaccine. This sequence joins TRBV28 and TRBJ2-1, with TRBD2 identical over 8 bases. This material consisted of peripheral blood, taken 28 days after the second AZD1222 dose. The CDR3 protein is CASSATPSGGLYNEQFF. The DNA of the CDR3 is TGTGCCAGCAGTGCCACCCCATCGGGAGGGCTTTACAATGAGCAGTTCTTC. The variable domain in full, with the rest retrieved from reference TRBV28 and TRBJ2-1, is DVKVTQSSRYLVKRTGEKVFLECVQDMDHENMFWYRQDPGLGLRLIYFSYDVKMKEKGDIPEGYSVSREKKERFSLILESASTNQTSMYLCASSATPSGGLYNEQFFGPGTRLTVL.